Shown below are 17 T cell receptor beta chains from a single sample sequenced in a study of T-cell reconstitution after alpha-beta-depleted transplantation in children (dated by TCRdb to about 2016). Libraries came from PCR. TCRdb shows the sequencer as Illumina HiSeq 2500. To normalize quantification of the TCRbeta repertoire, the TCR libraries were built with molecular barcoding that relied on unique molecular identifiers. TCRdb reprocessed the public reads (quality trimming at Q25 with fastp, clone calling with MiXCR) and kept in-frame beta chains. Every entry covers one CDR3 protein and lists the most common genes and DNA from its rows. This sample lists fewer than 550,000 distinct CDR3 sequences; around 15% were detected once. Clones ranked in the top ten supply 25% to 30% of the sample. The treatment or condition label on this specimen signifies: allogeneic hematopoietic cell transplantation with graft depleted of TCRalphabeta T cells and CD19 B cells.

Sequencing used PBMCs, mostly from graft donor cells, obtained 360 days after TCRalphabeta/CD19-depleted stem cell transplant. These receptors all come from a boy younger than two who had a stem cell transplant for Wiskott-Aldrich syndrome, so the T cells may come from the graft donor.

This clonotype was observed a few times. The chain couples TRBV7-7 to TRBJ2-1, with 10 bases identical to TRBD1. CDR1 and CDR2 from the germline V gene are SSHAT and FNYEAQ (reference sequence). The CDR3 has 13 residues. Trimming removed 3 bases from V and 7 bases from J; junction bases left unmatched: 0. The CDR3, as DNA: TGTGCCAGCAGCTTGGGACAGGGGAATGAGCAGTTCTTC. It yields the protein CASSLGQGNEQFF.

V usage is TRBV12-3 or TRBV12-4 and J usage is TRBJ1-6; a weak D match, TRBD1 (5 bases). The CDR3 consists of 17 residues. Trimming removed 3 bases at V and 5 bases at J, with 17 bases between. The CDR3 reads CASSFGSGRAHNSPLHF. In nucleotides, the CDR3 is TGTGCCAGCAGTTTCGGTAGCGGCAGGGCCCATAATTCACCCCTCCACTTT.

V usage is TRBV20-1 and J usage is TRBJ1-4; D uncertain. CDR1 DFQATT and CDR2 SNEGSKA come from the germline V gene (reference sequence). This CDR3 is 13 amino acids long. Trimming stripped 5 bases from V and 8 bases from J, with 15 bases between. CDR3 coding DNA: TGCAGTGCTGCTGCTACAGTGGGAGAAAAACTGTTTTTT. Residues: CSAAATVGEKLFF.

The genes are TRBV11-3 and TRBJ2-2; unclear D gene. The CDR3 contains 15 residues. V was cut by 5 bases and J by 4 bases, with 14 bases left in between. Per germline, CDR1 SGHNT and CDR2 YENEEA. The CDR3 protein is CASSPTRIVTGELFF. The CDR3 coding sequence is TGTGCCAGCAGCCCAACCAGGATCGTCACCGGGGAGCTGTTTTTT.

The J gene is TRBJ1-4, the V gene TRBV5-1; D may be TRBD1 (6 bases). V lost 1 base, J lost 0 bases, and 7 bases lay in between. From germline, CDR1 is SGHRS and CDR2 YFSETQ. This CDR3 is built from 15 residues. The CDR3 region has the DNA TGCGCCAGCAGCTTGTCAGGGGCAACTAATGAAAAACTGTTTTTT. Translating gives CASSLSGATNEKLFF.

The chain joins TRBV5-1 to TRBJ2-7, with TRBD2 as a possible D gene (5 bases). The CDR3 length is 13 residues. Between the trimmed V and J ends, which lost 3 bases and 3 bases, there was a span of 10 bases. Germline assignment: CDR1 SGHRS and CDR2 YFSETQ. The CDR3 region has the DNA TGCGCCAGCAGCTGGGAGCGGAACTACGAGCAGTACTTC. It yields the protein CASSWERNYEQYF.

A few counts support this clonotype. The rearrangement uses TRBV5-4 and TRBJ2-3, with TRBD2 identical over 9 bases. The V segment lost 4 bases and the J segment 1 base; nucleotides outside the gene matches: 13. Germline V CDR1 and CDR2: SGHNT, YYREEE (reference sequence). The CDR3 extends over 18 amino acids. CDR3 sequence reads: CASSLGVAGALGTDTQYF. CDR3 sequence (DNA): TGTGCCAGCAGCCTTGGGGTAGCGGGAGCCTTGGGCACAGATACGCAGTATTTT.

The chain employs TRBV28 and TRBJ2-1; 7 bases map to TRBD2. After removal of 3 bases from V and 9 bases from J, the junction contained 11 bases not matched to a gene. The length of the CDR3 is 15 residues. Germline-derived CDR1 and CDR2 are MDHEN and SYDVKM. The CDR3, as DNA: TGTGCCAGCAGTTTGGTAGGGACTACCCTAGGTGAGCAGTTCTTC. Its translation: CASSLVGTTLGEQFF. The full variable domain, in which reference TRBV28 and TRBJ2-1 provide the parts outside the CDR3, is DVKVTQSSRYLVKRTGEKVFLECVQDMDHENMFWYRQDPGLGLRLIYFSYDVKMKEKGDIPEGYSVSREKKERFSLILESASTNQTSMYLCASSLVGTTLGEQFFGPGTRLTVL.

This clonotype was observed a few times. V gene TRBV12-3 or TRBV12-4 combines with J gene TRBJ1-2; weak D call: TRBD1 (6 bases). The CDR3 length is 13 residues. V lost 6 bases, J lost 4 bases, and 12 bases lay in between. The chain's CDR3 is CASSLDSSYGYTF. DNA of the CDR3: TGTGCCAGCAGCCTGGACAGTTCCTATGGCTACACCTTC.

The gene calls are TRBV9 and TRBJ2-2, with 7 bases identical to TRBD1. The germline V gene encodes CDR1 SGDLS and CDR2 YYNGEE. The length of the CDR3 is 15 residues. V lost 2 bases and J lost 6; bases outside the gene matches: 7. This CDR3 is CASSVKMTGPGELFF. CDR3 nucleotides: TGTGCCAGCAGCGTTAAGATGACAGGGCCCGGGGAGCTGTTTTTT.

This clonotype was seen a few times. V is TRBV29-1 and J is TRBJ2-7; D is perhaps TRBD1 (5 bases). V was cut by 1 base and J by 5 bases, with 18 bases left in between. Germline CDR1 and CDR2: SQVTM and ANQGSEA. The CDR3 sequence is 15 residues long. The CDR3 protein is CSVEVGGNRINEQYF. In DNA, the CDR3 is TGCAGCGTTGAAGTTGGTGGAAACAGGATCAACGAGCAGTACTTC.

This chain connects TRBV10-3 to TRBJ1-5; D gene unclear. Deletions cut 3 bases from V and 3 bases from J, with 6 bases between. The CDR3 sequence is 13 residues long. Germline CDR1 is ENHRY and CDR2 is SYGVKD. CDR3 amino acids: CAISDWVNQPQHF. CDR3 sequence (DNA): TGTGCCATCAGTGATTGGGTCAATCAGCCCCAGCATTTT.

This clonotype has at least ten counts. The V call is TRBV5-1, the J call TRBJ2-5; 8 nucleotides align to TRBD2. The germline V gene has CDR1 SGHRS and CDR2 YFSETQ. This CDR3 is built from 15 residues. After removal of 2 bases from V and 2 bases from J, the junction contained 5 bases not matched to a gene. As DNA, the CDR3 is TGCGCCAGCAGCTTTAGCGGGATGCCTCAAGAGACCCAGTACTTC. Protein: CASSFSGMPQETQYF.

This clonotype was seen a handful of times. The rearrangement uses TRBV4-1 and TRBJ2-5; D assignment may be TRBD1 or TRBD2 (5 bases each). Deletions cut 4 bases from V and 4 bases from J, with 16 bases between. This CDR3 has 15 residues. Germline V CDR1 and CDR2: MGHRA, YSYEKL. The CDR3 loop reads CASSRPGTKGETQYF. The CDR3 DNA reads as TGCGCCAGCAGCCGACCAGGGACCAAGGGAGAGACCCAGTACTTC.

The chain joins TRBV12-3 or TRBV12-4 to TRBJ1-5, with a possible D match to TRBD1 (5 bases). The length of the CDR3 is 16 residues. V lost 8 bases and J 0 bases, leaving 17 bases between the germline ends. This CDR3 is CASGTSLTYSNQPQHF. The CDR3 coding sequence is TGTGCCAGCGGGACGTCCCTTACGTATAGCAATCAGCCCCAGCATTTT.

This clonotype has a handful of counts. The chain has TRBV24-1 and TRBJ2-2; D not resolved. The V end was cut by 9 bases, the J end by 4 bases, with 20 bases between. The germline V gene has CDR1 KGHDR and CDR2 SFDVKD. The CDR3 consists of 16 residues. CDR3 loop: CATGPPGPVGTGELFF. CDR3 in DNA: TGTGCCACCGGGCCACCGGGTCCCGTGGGCACCGGGGAGCTGTTTTTT.

The chain combines TRBV7-2 with TRBJ2-7; no reliable D call. Germline values: CDR1 SGHTA, CDR2 FQGNSA. The CDR3 has 14 residues. V was cut by 1 base and J by 0 bases, with 7 bases left in between. The chain's CDR3 is CASSLGANSYEQYF. Here the CDR3 DNA reads TGTGCCAGCAGCTTAGGCGCCAACTCCTACGAGCAGTACTTC.